This passage covers 30 T cell receptor beta chains from one sample sequenced in a study of CD8 T cells in Susac syndrome (dated by TCRdb to between 2019 and 2020). The library was generated by the immunoSEQ multiplex PCR assay. RNA was extracted using the RNeasy kit, and roughly 0.45 to 1 ug of the RNA was reverse transcribed with random hexamers. TCRdb cleaned the public reads at Q25 with fastp, built clones with MiXCR and kept in-frame beta chains. Each entry merges the rows of one CDR3 protein and shows their most common DNA and genes. This sample has 150,000 to 200,000 distinct CDR3 sequences in its table, and about 91% of those were observed once. The ten largest make up around 0.085% of the sample. The material sequenced was CD4+ T cells from PBMCs. The source is a human donor with Susac syndrome.

This clonotype is a singleton in its sample. The chain recombines TRBV6-6 with TRBJ2-3, with D possibly matching TRBD2 (6 bases). Trimming stripped 0 bases from V and 3 bases from J, with 10 bases between. CDR1 and CDR2 from the germline V gene are MNHNY and SVGAGI (reference sequence). The CDR3 consists of 15 residues. CDR3 protein: CASSYSGSGTDTQYF. CDR3 nucleotides: TGTGCCAGCAGTTACTCAGGAAGCGGGACAGATACGCAGTATTTT.

The chain is built from TRBV6-5 and TRBJ2-2, with TRBD1 matching over 7 bases. Germline V gives CDR1 MNHEY, CDR2 SVGAGI. The V segment lost 6 bases and the J segment 0 bases; nucleotides outside the gene matches: 4. CDR3 length: 15 residues. In DNA, the CDR3 is TGTGCCAGCAGCTGGGACAGAGCGAACACCGGGGAGCTGTTTTTT. Translation: CASSWDRANTGELFF.

V gene TRBV9 combines with J gene TRBJ2-5, with D unresolved. Trimming took off 0 bases at V and 1 base at J, with 4 bases between the two ends. Germline CDR1 SGDLS, CDR2 YYNGEE. The CDR3 loop spans 13 amino acids. CDR3 nucleotides: TGTGCCAGCAGCGTAGACAGCCAAGAGACCCAGTACTTC. Translation: CASSVDSQETQYF.

The chain recombines TRBV3-1 with TRBJ2-3, with no clear D. The V end was cut by 0 bases, the J end by 2 bases, with 9 bases between. The germline V gene has CDR1 LGHDT and CDR2 YNNKEL (reference sequence). The CDR3 is 15 residues long. In DNA, the CDR3 is TGTGCCAGCAGCCAAGATAACGCGGACACAGATACGCAGTATTTT. As protein: CASSQDNADTDTQYF.

The V call is TRBV5-8, the J call TRBJ2-5; D gene unclear. The CDR3 length is 11 residues. Germline V gene data show CDR1 as SGHTS and CDR2 as YDEGEE. Trimming took 1 base from V and 5 from J, leaving 3 bases between them. The CDR3 DNA reads TGTGCCAGCAGCTTGTGGGAGACCCAGTACTTC. This sequence encodes CASSLWETQYF.

This chain joins TRBV6-5 and TRBJ2-7; D is uncertain. Trimming removed 2 bases at V and 5 bases at J, with 13 bases between. Germline V gene data show CDR1 as MNHEY and CDR2 as SVGAGI. The CDR3 consists of 14 residues. The CDR3: CASSYRDKEDEQYF. For the CDR3, the DNA is TGTGCCAGCAGTTACAGGGATAAAGAAGACGAGCAGTACTTC.

This sequence joins TRBV6-5 and TRBJ1-1; tentative D call: TRBD1 (5 bases). Germline V gene sequence: CDR1 MNHEY, CDR2 SVGAGI. CDR3 length: 15 amino acids. Trimming removed 0 bases at V and 0 bases at J, with 8 bases between. This CDR3 is CASSYSGELNTEAFF. DNA of the CDR3: TGTGCCAGCAGTTACTCGGGGGAGCTGAACACTGAAGCTTTCTTT.

The V call is TRBV20-1, the J call TRBJ2-1; TRBD2 aligns across 13 bases. V lost 0 bases to trimming and J lost 7 bases; unmatched junction nucleotides: 9. Germline CDR1 reads DFQATT; CDR2 reads SNEGSKA (reference sequence). The CDR3 runs to 17 residues. CDR3 nucleotides: TGCAGTGCTAGAGATCCCAAACTAGCGGGAGGGCCAAATGAGCAGTTCTTC. The encoded protein is CSARDPKLAGGPNEQFF.

The chain couples TRBV3-1 to TRBJ1-1, with D hard to call. Per the germline V gene, CDR1 is LGHDT and CDR2 is YNNKEL (reference sequence). The V end was cut by 0 bases, the J end by 2 bases, with 7 bases between. The CDR3 is 14 amino acids. CDR3 residues: CASSQEARNTEAFF. CDR3 bases: TGTGCCAGCAGCCAAGAGGCCAGAAACACTGAAGCTTTCTTT.

The chain uses TRBV28 and TRBJ1-2; 8 bases are a match to TRBD1. The V and J ends lost 6 bases and 2 bases, in that order; junction bases with no gene match: 5. From germline, CDR1 is MDHEN and CDR2 SYDVKM. This CDR3 comprises 14 residues. For the CDR3, the DNA is TGTGCCAGCAGAACCGGACAGGGCAACTATGGCTACACCTTC. This gives the protein CASRTGQGNYGYTF.

The V call is TRBV4-2, the J call TRBJ2-4, with 11 bases that match TRBD2. Germline CDR1 is LGHNA and CDR2 is YNFKEQ. V gave up 2 bases and J gave up 8 bases; unmatched junction bases: 17. The CDR3 totals 19 residues. CDR3 residues: CASSQLLGLLAGDLDIQYF. The CDR3 region has the DNA TGTGCCAGCAGCCAACTCCTGGGCCTACTAGCGGGAGACTTGGACATTCAGTACTTC.

V and J are TRBV7-8 and TRBJ2-2; D remains unclear. V lost 6 bases and J lost 4, with 6 bases in between. The CDR3 is made up of 12 amino acids. Per germline, CDR1 SGHVS and CDR2 FQNEAQ. CDR3: CASRLLTGELFF. For the CDR3, the DNA is TGTGCCAGCAGACTACTCACCGGGGAGCTGTTTTTT.

V and J are TRBV12-3 or TRBV12-4 and TRBJ1-5; D not certain. The V end was cut by 2 bases, the J end by 5 bases, with 7 bases between. This CDR3 has 13 residues. Written as DNA, the CDR3 is TGTGCCAGCAGTTTAAGGAGGGATCAGCCCCAGCATTTT. It specifies CASSLRRDQPQHF.

The CDR3: CASSALSEQFF. The CDR3 DNA is TGTGCCAGCAGCGCCCTCAGTGAGCAGTTCTTC. The genes are TRBV6-1 and TRBJ2-1; D not certain. CDR1 and CDR2 from the germline V gene are MNHNS and SASEGT. Between the trimmed V and J ends, which lost 6 bases and 9 bases, there was a span of 9 bases. This CDR3 region has 11 residues.

This clonotype was seen a single time. The rearrangement joins TRBV18 to TRBJ2-1; D unresolved. Germline-derived CDR1 and CDR2 are KGHSH and LQKENI. The CDR3 runs to 14 residues. The germline V and J ends were trimmed by 3 bases and 3 bases, with 9 bases remaining between them. CDR3 coding DNA: TGTGCCAGCTCACCGAGGAGCGACTACAATGAGCAGTTCTTC. It encodes CASSPRSDYNEQFF.

The V gene is TRBV3-1, the J gene TRBJ2-3; 11 positions agree with TRBD2. The CDR3 extends over 15 amino acids. With V trimmed by 5 bases and J by 6 bases, 7 bases remained unmatched. Germline assignment: CDR1 LGHDT and CDR2 YNNKEL (reference sequence). DNA for the CDR3: TGTGCCAGCAGCGGCCAACTAGCGGGGGTGGATACGCAGTATTTT. Amino acid sequence: CASSGQLAGVDTQYF.

The chain combines TRBV5-8 with TRBJ1-1; D is unresolved. V lost 8 bases to trimming and J lost 5 bases, with 10 bases between them. The CDR3 spans 11 residues. CDR1 and CDR2 (germline): SGHTS, YDEGEE. The CDR3 protein is CASGFYTEAFF. CDR3 nucleotide sequence: TGTGCCAGTGGGTTTTATACTGAAGCTTTCTTT.

The chain combines TRBV2 with TRBJ1-5; the match to TRBD1 covers 7 bases. The germline V gene has CDR1 SNHLY and CDR2 FYNNEI. The CDR3 is 16 residues long. The J segment lost 4 bases and the V segment lost 4 bases, leaving 10 bases of the junction unmatched. The chain's CDR3 is CASSAHLGGQNQPQHF. The CDR3 coding sequence is TGTGCCAGCAGTGCTCATTTGGGGGGACAGAATCAGCCCCAGCATTTT. Filled out from reference TRBV2 and TRBJ1-5, the complete variable domain reads EPEVTQTPSHQVTQMGQEVILRCVPISNHLYFYWYRQILGQKVEFLVSFYNNEISEKSEIFDDQFSVERPDGSNFTLKIRSTKLEDSAMYFCASSAHLGGQNQPQHFGDGTRLSIL.

The chain uses TRBV12-3 or TRBV12-4 and TRBJ1-1; TRBD1 agrees at 8 bases. The CDR3 covers 13 residues. V shed 8 bases and J 4 bases; nucleotides not matched to a gene: 6. CDR3 loop: CASGAGGGTEAFF. The CDR3 nucleotides are TGTGCCAGCGGGGCAGGGGGCGGCACTGAAGCTTTCTTT.

This clonotype was seen once. V usage is TRBV11-2 and J usage is TRBJ1-1; unclear D gene. Germline CDR1 is SGHAT and CDR2 is FQNNGV. The germline V and J ends were trimmed by 2 bases and 3 bases, with 7 bases remaining between them. The CDR3 consists of 13 residues. The CDR3 protein is CASSLNGYTEAFF. DNA for the CDR3: TGTGCCAGCAGCTTAAACGGGTACACTGAAGCTTTCTTT. The full variable domain, with the rest looked up from reference TRBV11-2 and TRBJ1-1, is EAGVAQSPRYKIIEKRQSVAFWCNPISGHATLYWYQQILGQGPKLLIQFQNNGVVDDSQLPKDRFSAERLKGVDSTLKIQPAKLEDSAVYLCASSLNGYTEAFFGQGTRLTVV.

The rearrangement uses TRBV3-1 and TRBJ1-5; the D gene is possibly TRBD1 (6 bases). V dropped 0 bases and J dropped 7 bases, with 10 bases sitting between them. Germline lookup yields CDR1 LGHDT and CDR2 YNNKEL (reference sequence). This CDR3 is 14 amino acids long. CDR3 sequence (DNA): TGTGCCAGCAGCCAAGAACCAGGGGCACAGCCCCAGCATTTT. This gives the protein CASSQEPGAQPQHF. The full variable domain, its missing parts supplied by reference TRBV3-1 and TRBJ1-5, is DTAVSQTPKYLVTQMGNDKSIKCEQNLGHDTMYWYKQDSKKFLKIMFSYNNKELIINETVPNRFSPKSPDKAHLNLHINSLELGDSAVYFCASSQEPGAQPQHFGDGTRLSIL.

The chain couples TRBV28 to TRBJ2-7; D possibly matches TRBD1 or TRBD2 (6 bases each). Germline CDR1 is MDHEN and CDR2 is SYDVKM. The V gene lost 6 bases and the J gene lost 3 bases, with 9 bases spanning the gap. This CDR3 region has 12 residues. CDR3 loop: CASRGGLYEQYF. The CDR3 coding sequence is TGTGCCAGCAGGGGGGGCCTCTACGAGCAGTACTTC.

The chain recombines TRBV3-1 with TRBJ2-5, with D perhaps matching TRBD1 or TRBD2 (5 bases each). V gave up 1 base and J gave up 2 bases, with 5 bases separating them. The germline CDR1 and CDR2 sequences are LGHDT and YNNKEL (reference sequence). The CDR3 runs to 13 residues. Written as DNA, the CDR3 is TGTGCCAGCAGCCAAGGGGGGCAAGAGACCCAGTACTTC. The encoded protein is CASSQGGQETQYF.

This rearrangement joins TRBV4-1 to TRBJ1-1; the D is unclear. This CDR3 has 15 amino acids. CDR1 and CDR2 (germline): MGHRA, YSYEKL. V dropped 1 base and J dropped 4 bases, with 13 bases sitting between them. The CDR3 nucleotides read TGCGCCAGCAGCCAAGGCAGCGTACTTCCCACTGAAGCTTTCTTT. Its protein is CASSQGSVLPTEAFF.

This chain uses TRBV15 with TRBJ2-5; D is unresolved. Germline CDR1 LNHNV, CDR2 YYDKDF (reference sequence). CDR3 length: 14 amino acids. V lost 5 bases to trimming and J lost 1 base, with 11 bases between them. The CDR3 DNA is TGTGCCACCAGCTCCCAAGTGGTCCAAGAGACCCAGTACTTC. Protein product: CATSSQVVQETQYF.

V is TRBV6-5 and J is TRBJ1-5; no clear D gene. CDR1 MNHEY and CDR2 SVGAGI come from the germline V gene. V was clipped by 0 bases and J by 5 bases, with 5 bases between them. The CDR3 is made up of 13 amino acids. The CDR3 DNA is TGTGCCAGCAGTTACTCAGAGGATCAGCCCCAGCATTTT. It yields the protein CASSYSEDQPQHF.

V usage is TRBV4-1 and J usage is TRBJ1-2; D uncertain. V shed 0 bases and J shed 8 bases, with 13 bases lying between them. Germline V gene sequence: CDR1 MGHRA, CDR2 YSYEKL. The CDR3 has 14 amino acids. The CDR3 loop reads CASSQDSWVFGYTF. The CDR3 DNA reads as TGCGCCAGCAGCCAAGATAGTTGGGTTTTCGGCTACACCTTC.

V gene TRBV10-3 combines with J gene TRBJ2-7, with D unresolved. The length of the CDR3 is 15 residues. The ends were cut back, 10 bases at V and 2 bases at J, with 21 bases in the middle. CDR1 and CDR2 (germline): ENHRY, SYGVKD. The CDR3 sequence is CATHPAGPKTYEQYF. In DNA, the CDR3 is TGTGCCACGCACCCGGCCGGACCGAAAACCTACGAGCAGTACTTC.

The V gene is TRBV27, the J gene TRBJ1-1, with D perhaps TRBD1 (5 bases). The CDR3 length is 16 residues. V lost 4 bases to trimming and J lost 3 bases, with 18 bases between them. Germline loops: CDR1 MNHEY, CDR2 SMNVEV (reference sequence). The CDR3 protein is CASSSRPGDGDTEAFF. In DNA form, the CDR3 reads TGTGCCAGCAGTTCCCGCCCGGGGGACGGGGACACTGAAGCTTTCTTT.

This rearrangement joins TRBV11-2 to TRBJ2-2; 7 bases match TRBD1. V trimming: 6 bases; J trimming: 1 base; junction bases outside the gene matches: 8. Germline values: CDR1 SGHAT, CDR2 FQNNGV. The CDR3 spans 16 residues. The CDR3 loop is CASRSSQGLNTGELFF. For the CDR3, the DNA is TGTGCCAGCAGATCATCACAGGGGCTGAACACCGGGGAGCTGTTTTTT.